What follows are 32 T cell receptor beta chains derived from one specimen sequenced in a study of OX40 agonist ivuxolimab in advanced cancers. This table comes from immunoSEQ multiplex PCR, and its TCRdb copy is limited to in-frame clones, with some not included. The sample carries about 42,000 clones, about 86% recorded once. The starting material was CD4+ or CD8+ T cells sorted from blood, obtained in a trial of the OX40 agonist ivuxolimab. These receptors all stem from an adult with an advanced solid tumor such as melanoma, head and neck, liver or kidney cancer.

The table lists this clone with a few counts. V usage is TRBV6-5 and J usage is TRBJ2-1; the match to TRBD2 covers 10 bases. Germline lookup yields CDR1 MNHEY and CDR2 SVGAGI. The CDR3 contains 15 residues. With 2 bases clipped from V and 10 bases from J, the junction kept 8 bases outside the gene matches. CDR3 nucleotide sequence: TGTGCCAGCAGTTACGGGCTAGCGGGAGCACGGGAGCAGTTCTTC. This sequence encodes CASSYGLAGAREQFF.

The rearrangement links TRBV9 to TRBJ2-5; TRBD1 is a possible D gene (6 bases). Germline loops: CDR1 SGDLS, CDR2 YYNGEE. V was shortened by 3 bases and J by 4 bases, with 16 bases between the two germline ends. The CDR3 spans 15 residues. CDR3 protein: CASSAQGSSGETQYF. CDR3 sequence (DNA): TGTGCCAGCAGCGCCCAGGGGAGTAGTGGAGAGACCCAGTACTTC.

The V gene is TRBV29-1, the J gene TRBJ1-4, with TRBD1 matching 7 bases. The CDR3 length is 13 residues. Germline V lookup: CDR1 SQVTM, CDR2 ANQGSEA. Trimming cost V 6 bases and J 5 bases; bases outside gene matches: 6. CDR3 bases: TGCAGCGTGAGGGACAGTACGAATGAAAAACTGTTTTTT. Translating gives CSVRDSTNEKLFF.

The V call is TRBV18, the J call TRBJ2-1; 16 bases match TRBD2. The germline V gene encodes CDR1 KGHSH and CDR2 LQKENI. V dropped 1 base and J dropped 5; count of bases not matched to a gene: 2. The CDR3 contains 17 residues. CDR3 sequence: CASSPRGLAGGHNEQFF. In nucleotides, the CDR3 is TGTGCCAGCTCACCACGGGGACTAGCGGGGGGGCACAATGAGCAGTTCTTC.

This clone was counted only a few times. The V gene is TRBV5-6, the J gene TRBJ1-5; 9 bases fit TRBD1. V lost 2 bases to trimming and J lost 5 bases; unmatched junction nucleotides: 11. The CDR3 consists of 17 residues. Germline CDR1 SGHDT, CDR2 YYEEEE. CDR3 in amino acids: CASSLWDRANSDQPQHF. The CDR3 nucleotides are TGTGCCAGCAGCTTATGGGACAGGGCGAACTCCGATCAGCCCCAGCATTTT.

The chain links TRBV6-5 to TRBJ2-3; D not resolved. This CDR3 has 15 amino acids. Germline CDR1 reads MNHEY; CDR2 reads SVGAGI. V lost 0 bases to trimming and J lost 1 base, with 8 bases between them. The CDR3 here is CASSYSLTGTDTQYF. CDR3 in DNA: TGTGCCAGCAGTTACTCGTTAACTGGCACAGATACGCAGTATTTT.

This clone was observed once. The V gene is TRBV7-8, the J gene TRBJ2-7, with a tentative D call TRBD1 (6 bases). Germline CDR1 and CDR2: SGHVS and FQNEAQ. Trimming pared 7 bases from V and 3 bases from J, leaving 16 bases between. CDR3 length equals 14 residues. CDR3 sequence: CASTRTVRYYEQYF. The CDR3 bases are TGTGCCAGCACCCGGACAGTTCGCTACTACGAGCAGTACTTC.

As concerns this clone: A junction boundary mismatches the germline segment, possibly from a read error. CDR3 residues: CATQGQVGLF. The DNA of the CDR3 is TGTGCCACCCAAGGGCAGGTGGGGCTCTTC. The chain joins TRBV2 to TRBJ2-1; weak D call: TRBD1 (5 bases). The CDR3 has 10 amino acids. Germline CDR1 is SNHLY and CDR2 is FYNNEI.

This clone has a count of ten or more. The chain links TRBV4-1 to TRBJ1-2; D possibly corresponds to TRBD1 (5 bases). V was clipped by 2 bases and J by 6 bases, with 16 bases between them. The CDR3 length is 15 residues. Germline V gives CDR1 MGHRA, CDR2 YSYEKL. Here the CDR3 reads CASSQRGNRDNGYTF. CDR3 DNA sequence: TGCGCCAGCAGCCAACGGGGGAATAGGGATAATGGCTACACCTTC.

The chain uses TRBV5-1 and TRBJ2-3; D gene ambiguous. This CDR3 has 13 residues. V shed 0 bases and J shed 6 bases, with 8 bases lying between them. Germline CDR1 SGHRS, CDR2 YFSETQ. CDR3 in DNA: TGCGCCAGCAGCTTGGAGCTATTGGATACGCAGTATTTT. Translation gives CASSLELLDTQYF.

CDR3 sequence (DNA): TGTGCCAGCAGCCTCGATTACGAGCAGTACTTC. Encoded protein: CASSLDYEQYF. The gene calls are TRBV7-6 and TRBJ2-7; D unresolved. The ends were cut back, 5 bases at V and 4 bases at J, with 6 bases in the middle. Germline CDR1 reads SGHVS; CDR2 reads FNYEAQ. The CDR3 has 11 residues.

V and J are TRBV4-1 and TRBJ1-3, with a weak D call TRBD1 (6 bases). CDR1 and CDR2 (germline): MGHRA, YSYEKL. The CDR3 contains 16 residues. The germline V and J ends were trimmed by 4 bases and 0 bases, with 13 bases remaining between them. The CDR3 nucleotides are TGCGCCAGCAGCCCTTCGGACAGCCACTCTGGAAACACCATATATTTT. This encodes CASSPSDSHSGNTIYF.

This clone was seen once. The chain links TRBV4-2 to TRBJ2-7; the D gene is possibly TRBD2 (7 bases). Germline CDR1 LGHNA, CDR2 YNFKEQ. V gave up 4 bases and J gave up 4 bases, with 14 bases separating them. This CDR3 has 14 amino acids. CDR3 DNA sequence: TGTGCCAGCAGCCCGGGGGGCGGGGGATACGAGCAGTACTTC. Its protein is CASSPGGGGYEQYF.

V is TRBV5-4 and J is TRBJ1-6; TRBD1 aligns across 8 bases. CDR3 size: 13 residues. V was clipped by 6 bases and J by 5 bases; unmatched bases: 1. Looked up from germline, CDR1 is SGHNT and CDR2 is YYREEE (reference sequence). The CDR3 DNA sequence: TGTGCCAGCATGACAGGGGATAATTCACCCCTCCACTTT. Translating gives CASMTGDNSPLHF.

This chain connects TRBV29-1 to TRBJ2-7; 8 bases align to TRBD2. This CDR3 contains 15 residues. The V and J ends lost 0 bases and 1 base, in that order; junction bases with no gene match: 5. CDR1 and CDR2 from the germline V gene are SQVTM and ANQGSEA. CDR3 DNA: TGCAGCGTTGAAGATCGGGAGCGGGAGTCCTACGAGCAGTACTTC. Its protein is CSVEDRERESYEQYF.

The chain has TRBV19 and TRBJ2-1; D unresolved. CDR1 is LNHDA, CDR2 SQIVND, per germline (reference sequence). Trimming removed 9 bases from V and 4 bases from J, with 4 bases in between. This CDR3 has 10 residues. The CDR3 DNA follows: TGTGCCAGCGCATACAATGAGCAGTTCTTC. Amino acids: CASAYNEQFF.

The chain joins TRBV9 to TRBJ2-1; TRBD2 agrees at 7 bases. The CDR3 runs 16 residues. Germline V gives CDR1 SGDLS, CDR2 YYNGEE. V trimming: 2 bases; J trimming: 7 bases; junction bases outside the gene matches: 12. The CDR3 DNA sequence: TGTGCCAGCAGCGTCCCTAGAGGGAGGGCGGATAATGAGCAGTTCTTC. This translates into CASSVPRGRADNEQFF.

This CDR3 reads CASSVTGGDGIQYF. The CDR3 region has the DNA TGTGCCAGCAGCGTTACAGGGGGCGATGGCATTCAGTACTTC. The V gene is TRBV7-9, the J gene TRBJ2-4; 9 bases align to TRBD1. V gave up 5 bases and J gave up 9 bases; unmatched junction bases: 8. The CDR3 contains 14 residues. Germline V lookup: CDR1 SEHNR, CDR2 FQNEAQ (reference sequence). The full variable domain, with the rest looked up from reference TRBV7-9 and TRBJ2-4, is DTGVSQNPRHKITKRGQNVTFRCDPISEHNRLYWYRQTLGQGPEFLTYFQNEAQLEKSRLLSDRFSAERPKGSFSTLEIQRTEQGDSAMYLCASSVTGGDGIQYFGAGTRLSVL.

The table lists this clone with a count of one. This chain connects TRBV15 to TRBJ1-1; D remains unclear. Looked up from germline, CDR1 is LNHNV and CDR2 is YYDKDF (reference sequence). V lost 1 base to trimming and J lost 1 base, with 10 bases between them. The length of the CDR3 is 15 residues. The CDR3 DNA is TGTGCCACCAGCAGAGTGAGACACCCGAACACTGAAGCTTTCTTT. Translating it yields CATSRVRHPNTEAFF.

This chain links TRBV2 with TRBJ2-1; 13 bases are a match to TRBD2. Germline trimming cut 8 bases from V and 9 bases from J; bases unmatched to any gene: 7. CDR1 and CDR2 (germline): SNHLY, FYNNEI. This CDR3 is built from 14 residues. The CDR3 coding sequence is TGTGCCAGCGACACTAGCGGGGGGGCCGTTGAGCAGTTCTTC. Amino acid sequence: CASDTSGGAVEQFF.

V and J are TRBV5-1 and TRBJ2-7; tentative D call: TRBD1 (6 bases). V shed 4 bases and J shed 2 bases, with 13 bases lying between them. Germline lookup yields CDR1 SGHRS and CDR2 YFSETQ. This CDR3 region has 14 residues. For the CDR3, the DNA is TGCGCCAGCAGCCCGCGGCAGGGGCCCTACGAGCAGTACTTC. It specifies CASSPRQGPYEQYF.

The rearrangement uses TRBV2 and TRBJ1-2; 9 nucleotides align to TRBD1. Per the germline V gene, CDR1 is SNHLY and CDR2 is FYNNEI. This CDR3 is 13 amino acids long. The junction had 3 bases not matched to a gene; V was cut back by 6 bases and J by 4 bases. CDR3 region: CASSLTGGYGYTF. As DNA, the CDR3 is TGTGCCAGCAGCCTGACAGGGGGCTATGGCTACACCTTC.

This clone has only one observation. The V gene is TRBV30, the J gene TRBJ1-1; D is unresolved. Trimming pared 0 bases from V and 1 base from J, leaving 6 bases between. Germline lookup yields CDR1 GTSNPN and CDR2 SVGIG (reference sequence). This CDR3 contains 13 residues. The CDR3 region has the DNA TGTGCCTGGAGTGTAGGAGAGAACACTGAAGCTTTCTTT. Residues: CAWSVGENTEAFF.

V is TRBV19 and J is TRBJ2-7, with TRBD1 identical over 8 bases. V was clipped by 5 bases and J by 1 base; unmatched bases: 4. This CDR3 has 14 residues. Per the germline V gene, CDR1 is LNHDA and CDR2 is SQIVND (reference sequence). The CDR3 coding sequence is TGTGCCAGTAGTTGGGGGACAGGATCCTACGAGCAGTACTTC. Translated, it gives CASSWGTGSYEQYF.

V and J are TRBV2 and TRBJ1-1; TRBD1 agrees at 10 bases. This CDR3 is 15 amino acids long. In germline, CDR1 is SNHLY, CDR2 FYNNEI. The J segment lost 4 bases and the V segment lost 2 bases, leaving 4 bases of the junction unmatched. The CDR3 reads CASSERQGAGTEAFF. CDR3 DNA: TGTGCCAGCAGTGAAAGACAGGGGGCCGGCACTGAAGCTTTCTTT.

The CDR3 region has the DNA TGTGCCAGCAGCTGGGGACTAGCGGGGGGCAACGAGCAGTACTTC. Translating it yields CASSWGLAGGNEQYF. This chain connects TRBV5-4 to TRBJ2-7, with TRBD2 matching over 15 bases. The J segment lost 5 bases and the V segment lost 3 bases, leaving 3 bases of the junction unmatched. Germline values: CDR1 SGHNT, CDR2 YYREEE (reference sequence). The CDR3 is 15 residues long.

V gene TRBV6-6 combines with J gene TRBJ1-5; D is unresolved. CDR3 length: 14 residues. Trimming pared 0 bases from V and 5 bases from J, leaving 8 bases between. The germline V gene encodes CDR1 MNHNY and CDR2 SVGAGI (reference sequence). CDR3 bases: TGTGCCAGCAGTTACTCGTCCCCGGATCAGCCCCAGCATTTT. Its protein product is CASSYSSPDQPQHF.

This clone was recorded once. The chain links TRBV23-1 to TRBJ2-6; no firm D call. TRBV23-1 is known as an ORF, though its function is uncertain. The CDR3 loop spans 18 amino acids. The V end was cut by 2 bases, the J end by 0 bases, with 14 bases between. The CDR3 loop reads CASSQPRWPLSGANVLTF. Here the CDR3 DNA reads TGCGCCAGCAGTCAACCGCGGTGGCCCCTCTCTGGGGCCAACGTCCTGACTTTC.

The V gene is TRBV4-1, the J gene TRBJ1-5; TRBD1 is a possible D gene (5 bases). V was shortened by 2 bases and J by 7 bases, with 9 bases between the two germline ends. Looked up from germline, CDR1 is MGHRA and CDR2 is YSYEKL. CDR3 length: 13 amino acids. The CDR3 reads CASSQFRAQPQHF. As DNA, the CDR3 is TGCGCCAGCAGCCAATTCAGGGCCCAGCCCCAGCATTTT.

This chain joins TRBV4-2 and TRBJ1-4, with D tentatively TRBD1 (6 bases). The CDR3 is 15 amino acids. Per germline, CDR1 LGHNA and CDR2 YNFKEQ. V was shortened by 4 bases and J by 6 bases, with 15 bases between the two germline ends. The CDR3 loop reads CASSPLGGAHEKLFF. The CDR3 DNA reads TGTGCCAGCAGCCCGTTAGGGGGGGCTCATGAAAAACTGTTTTTT.

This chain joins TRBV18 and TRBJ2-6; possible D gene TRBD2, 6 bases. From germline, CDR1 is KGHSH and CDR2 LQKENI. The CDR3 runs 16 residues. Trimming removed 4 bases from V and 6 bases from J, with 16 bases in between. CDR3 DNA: TGTGCCAGCTCACTTCTCCCGACGGGAGAGGCCAACGTCCTGACTTTC. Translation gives CASSLLPTGEANVLTF.

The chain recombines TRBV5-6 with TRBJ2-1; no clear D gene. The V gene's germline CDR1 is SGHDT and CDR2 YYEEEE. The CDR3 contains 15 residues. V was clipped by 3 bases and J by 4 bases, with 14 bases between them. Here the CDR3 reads CASSSPEAPYNEQFF. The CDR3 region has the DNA TGTGCCAGCAGCTCACCTGAAGCGCCATACAATGAGCAGTTCTTC. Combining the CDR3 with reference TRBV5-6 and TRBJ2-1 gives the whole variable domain DAGVTQSPTHLIKTRGQQVTLRCSPKSGHDTVSWYQQALGQGPQFIFQYYEEEERQRGNFPDRFSGHQFPNYSSELNVNALLLGDSALYLCASSSPEAPYNEQFFGPGTRLTVL.